This TCR beta chain was observed in a study of cytomegalovirus exposure and HLA in healthy donors. Across the study: In terms of ancestry, the Caucasian-associated cluster contained about four fifths of the roughly 400 genotyped donors.

PCR was performed using 60 Vbeta and 13 Jbeta primers. Libraries were prepared by immunoSEQ multiplex PCR; TCRdb keeps only in-frame clonotypes and omits some of them. The sample has about 250,000 clones, around 66% seen once. Study conclusions and caveats: Accurate HLA-A and HLA-B prediction from TCR beta sequences was reported for most subjects. A link between a missense DCLRE1C variant and TCR beta V- and J-gene trimming emerged from a later analysis. Published work reported that the classifier diagnosed cytomegalovirus status with high specificity and sensitivity.

Per germline, CDR1 SEHNR and CDR2 FQNEAQ (reference sequence). The CDR3 is 14 amino acids. With respect to this clone: Its cognate antigen is unknown. One junction end does not reproduce the germline sequence, and a read error may be involved.

The chain has TRBV7-9 and TRBJ2-7, with 9 bases fitting TRBD1. The sequence derives from a female donor in good health and CMV-seronegative. Source material: PBMCs. The CDR3 DNA reads TGTTCCAGCAGCCAGGGGACAGGGTGGAGCGAGCAGTACTTC. Its protein is CSSSQGTGWSEQYF.